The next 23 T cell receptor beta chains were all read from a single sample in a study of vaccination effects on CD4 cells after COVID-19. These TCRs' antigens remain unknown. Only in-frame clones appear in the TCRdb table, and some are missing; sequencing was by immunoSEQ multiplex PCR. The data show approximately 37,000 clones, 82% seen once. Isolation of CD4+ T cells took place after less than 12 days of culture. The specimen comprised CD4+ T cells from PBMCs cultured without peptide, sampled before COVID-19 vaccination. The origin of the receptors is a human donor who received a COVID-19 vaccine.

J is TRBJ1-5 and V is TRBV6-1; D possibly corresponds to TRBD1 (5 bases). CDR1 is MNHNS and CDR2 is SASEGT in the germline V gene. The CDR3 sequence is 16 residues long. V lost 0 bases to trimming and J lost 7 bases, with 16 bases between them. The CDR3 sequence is CASSEALTREGQPQHF. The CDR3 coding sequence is TGTGCCAGCAGTGAAGCGTTGACCAGGGAGGGACAGCCCCAGCATTTT.

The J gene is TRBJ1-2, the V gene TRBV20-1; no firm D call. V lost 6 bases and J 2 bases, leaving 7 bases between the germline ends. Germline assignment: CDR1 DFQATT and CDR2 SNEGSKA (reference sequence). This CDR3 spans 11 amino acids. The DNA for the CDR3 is TGCAGTGCCACAGACAACTATGGCTACACCTTC. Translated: CSATDNYGYTF.

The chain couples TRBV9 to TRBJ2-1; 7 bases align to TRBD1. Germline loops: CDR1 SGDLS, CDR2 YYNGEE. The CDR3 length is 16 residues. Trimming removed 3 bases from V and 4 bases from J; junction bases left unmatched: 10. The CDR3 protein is CASSARQGQLYNEQFF. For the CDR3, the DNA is TGTGCCAGCAGCGCCCGACAGGGCCAACTATACAATGAGCAGTTCTTC.

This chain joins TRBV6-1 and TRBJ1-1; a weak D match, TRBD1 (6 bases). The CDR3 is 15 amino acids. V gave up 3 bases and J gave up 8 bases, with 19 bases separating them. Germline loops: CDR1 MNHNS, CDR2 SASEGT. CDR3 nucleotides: TGTGCCAGCAGTGACACATCCACAGGGTTGCGGGAAGCTTTCTTT. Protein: CASSDTSTGLREAFF.

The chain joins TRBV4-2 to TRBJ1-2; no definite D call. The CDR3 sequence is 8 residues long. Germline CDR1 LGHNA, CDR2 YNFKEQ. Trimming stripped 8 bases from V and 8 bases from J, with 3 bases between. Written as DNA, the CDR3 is TGTGCCAGCCAAGGCTACACCTTC. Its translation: CASQGYTF.

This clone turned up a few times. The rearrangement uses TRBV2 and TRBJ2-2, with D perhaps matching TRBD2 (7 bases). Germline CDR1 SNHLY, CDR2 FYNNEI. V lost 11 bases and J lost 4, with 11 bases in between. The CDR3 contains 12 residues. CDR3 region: CARAGATGELFF. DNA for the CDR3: TGTGCCCGGGCGGGGGCCACCGGGGAGCTGTTTTTT. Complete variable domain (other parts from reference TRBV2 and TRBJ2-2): EPEVTQTPSHQVTQMGQEVILRCVPISNHLYFYWYRQILGQKVEFLVSFYNNEISEKSEIFDDQFSVERPDGSNFTLKIRSTKLEDSAMYFCARAGATGELFFGEGSRLTVL.

The DNA of the CDR3 is TGTGCCAGCAGCCGATCAGACACCGGGGAGCTGTTTTTT. It codes for CASSRSDTGELFF. The rearrangement uses TRBV12-3 or TRBV12-4 and TRBJ2-2; no firm D call. This CDR3 is built from 13 residues. Trimming removed 6 bases from V and 3 bases from J, with 8 bases in between.

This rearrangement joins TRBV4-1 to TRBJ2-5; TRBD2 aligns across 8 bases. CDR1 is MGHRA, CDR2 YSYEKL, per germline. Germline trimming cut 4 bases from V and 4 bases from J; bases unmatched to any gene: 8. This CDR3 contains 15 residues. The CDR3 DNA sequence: TGCGCCAGCAGCCGTAAGACTAGCGAGGGAGAGACCCAGTACTTC. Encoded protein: CASSRKTSEGETQYF.

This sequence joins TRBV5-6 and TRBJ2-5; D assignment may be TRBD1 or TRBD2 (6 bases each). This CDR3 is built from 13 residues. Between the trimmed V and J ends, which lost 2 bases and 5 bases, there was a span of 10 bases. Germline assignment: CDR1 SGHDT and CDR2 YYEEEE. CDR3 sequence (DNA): TGTGCCAGCAGCTTTTTAGGGGGGGAGACCCAGTACTTC. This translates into CASSFLGGETQYF.

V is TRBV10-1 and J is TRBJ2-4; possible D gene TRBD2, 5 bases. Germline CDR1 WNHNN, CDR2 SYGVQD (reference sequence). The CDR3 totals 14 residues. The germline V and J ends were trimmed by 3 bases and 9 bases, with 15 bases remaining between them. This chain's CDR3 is CASSEHGRGGIQYF. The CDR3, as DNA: TGCGCCAGCAGTGAACACGGACGAGGAGGCATTCAGTACTTC.

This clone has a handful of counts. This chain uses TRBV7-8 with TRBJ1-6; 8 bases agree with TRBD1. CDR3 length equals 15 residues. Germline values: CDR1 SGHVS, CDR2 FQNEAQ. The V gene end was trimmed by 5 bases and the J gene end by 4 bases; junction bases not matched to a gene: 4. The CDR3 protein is CASSPRQGYNSPLHF. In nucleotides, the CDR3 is TGTGCCAGCAGCCCACGACAGGGGTATAATTCACCCCTCCACTTT.

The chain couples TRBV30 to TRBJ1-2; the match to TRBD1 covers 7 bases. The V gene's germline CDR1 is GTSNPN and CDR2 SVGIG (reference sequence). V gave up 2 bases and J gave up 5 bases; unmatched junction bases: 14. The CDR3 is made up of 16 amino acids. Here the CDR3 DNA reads TGTGCCTGGAGTCCCCGACAGGGCAGGGCACTTTATGGCTACACCTTC. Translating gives CAWSPRQGRALYGYTF. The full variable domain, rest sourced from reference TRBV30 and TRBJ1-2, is SQTIHQWPATLVQPVGSPLSLECTVEGTSNPNLYWYRQAAGRGLQLLFYSVGIGQISSEVPQNLSASRPQDRQFILSSKKLLLSDSGFYLCAWSPRQGRALYGYTFGSGTRLTVV.

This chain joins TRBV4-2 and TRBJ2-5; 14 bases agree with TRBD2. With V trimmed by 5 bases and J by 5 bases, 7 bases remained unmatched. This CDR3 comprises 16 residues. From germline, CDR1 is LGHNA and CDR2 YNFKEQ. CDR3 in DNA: TGTGCCAGCAGCAGACGACTAGCGGGGGGGCCGGAGACCCAGTACTTC. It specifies CASSRRLAGGPETQYF.

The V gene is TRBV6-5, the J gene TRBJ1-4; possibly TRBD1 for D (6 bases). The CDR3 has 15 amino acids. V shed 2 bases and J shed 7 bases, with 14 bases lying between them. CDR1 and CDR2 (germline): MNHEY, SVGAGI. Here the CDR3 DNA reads TGTGCCAGCAGTTACCATCAGGGGAAAAGTGAAAAACTGTTTTTT. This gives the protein CASSYHQGKSEKLFF.

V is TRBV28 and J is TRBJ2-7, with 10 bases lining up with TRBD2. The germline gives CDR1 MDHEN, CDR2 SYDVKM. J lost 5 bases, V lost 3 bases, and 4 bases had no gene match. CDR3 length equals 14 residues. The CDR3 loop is CASSLGTSANEQYV. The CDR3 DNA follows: TGTGCCAGCAGTTTGGGGACTAGCGCCAACGAGCAGTACGTC.

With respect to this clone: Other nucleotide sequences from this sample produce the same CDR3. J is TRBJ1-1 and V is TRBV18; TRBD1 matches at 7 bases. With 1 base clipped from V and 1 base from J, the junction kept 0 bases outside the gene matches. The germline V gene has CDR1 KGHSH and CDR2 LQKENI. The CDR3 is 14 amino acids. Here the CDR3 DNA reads TGTGCCAGCTCACCACAGGGGGCGAACACTGAAGCTTTCTTT. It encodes CASSPQGANTEAFF.

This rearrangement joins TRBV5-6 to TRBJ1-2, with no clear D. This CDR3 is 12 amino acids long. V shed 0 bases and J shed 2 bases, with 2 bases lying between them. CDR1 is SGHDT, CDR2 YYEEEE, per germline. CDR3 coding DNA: TGTGCCAGCAGCTTGGTGAACTATGGCTACACCTTC. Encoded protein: CASSLVNYGYTF.

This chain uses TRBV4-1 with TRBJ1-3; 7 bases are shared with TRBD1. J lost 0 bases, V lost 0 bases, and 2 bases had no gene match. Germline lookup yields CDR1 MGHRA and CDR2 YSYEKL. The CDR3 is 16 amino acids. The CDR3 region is CASSQETGVSGNTIYF. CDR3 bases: TGCGCCAGCAGCCAAGAAACAGGGGTCTCTGGAAACACCATATATTTT.

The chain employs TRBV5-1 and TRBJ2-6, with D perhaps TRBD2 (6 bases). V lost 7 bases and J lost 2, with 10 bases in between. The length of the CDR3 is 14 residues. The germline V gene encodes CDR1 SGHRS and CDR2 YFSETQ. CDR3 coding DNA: TGCGCCAGCGGGGGGACTGCTGGGGCCAACGTCCTGACTTTC. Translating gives CASGGTAGANVLTF.

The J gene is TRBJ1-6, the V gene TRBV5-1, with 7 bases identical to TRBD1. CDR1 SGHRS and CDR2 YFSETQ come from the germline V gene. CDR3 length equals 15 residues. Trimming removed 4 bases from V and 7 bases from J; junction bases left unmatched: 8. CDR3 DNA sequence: TGCGCCAGCAGCCCACTAGGGACAGCAAATTCACCCCTCCACTTT. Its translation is CASSPLGTANSPLHF. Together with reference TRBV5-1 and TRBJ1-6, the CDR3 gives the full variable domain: KAGVTQTPRYLIKTRGQQVTLSCSPISGHRSVSWYQQTPGQGLQFLFEYFSETQRNKGNFPGRFSGRQFSNSRSEMNVSTLELGDSALYLCASSPLGTANSPLHFGNGTRLTVT.

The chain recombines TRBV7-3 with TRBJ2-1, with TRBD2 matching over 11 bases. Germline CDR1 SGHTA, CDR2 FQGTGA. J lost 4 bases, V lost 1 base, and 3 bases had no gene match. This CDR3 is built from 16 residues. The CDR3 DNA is TGTGCCAGCAGCTTAAGTAGCGGGGGGGCTTACAATGAGCAGTTCTTC. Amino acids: CASSLSSGGAYNEQFF.

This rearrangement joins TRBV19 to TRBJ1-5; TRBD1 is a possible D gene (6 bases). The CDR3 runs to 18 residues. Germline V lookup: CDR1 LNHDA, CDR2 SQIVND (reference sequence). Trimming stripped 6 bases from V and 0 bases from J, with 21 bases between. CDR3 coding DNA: TGTGCCAGTAGGTTCTCCCCGGACTGGACAGATAGCAATCAGCCCCAGCATTTT. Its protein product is CASRFSPDWTDSNQPQHF.

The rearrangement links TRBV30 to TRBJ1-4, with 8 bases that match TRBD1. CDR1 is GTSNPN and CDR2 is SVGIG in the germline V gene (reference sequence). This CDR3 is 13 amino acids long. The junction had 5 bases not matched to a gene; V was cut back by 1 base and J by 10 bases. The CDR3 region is CAWSGQGIRKLFF. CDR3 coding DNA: TGTGCCTGGAGTGGACAGGGGATCCGAAAACTGTTTTTT.